These 21 T cell receptor beta chains came from one sample sequenced in a study of cytomegalovirus exposure and HLA in healthy donors. Researchers ran the PCR with 60 Vbeta and 13 Jbeta primers. Assay: immunoSEQ multiplex PCR; the TCRdb copy retains only in-frame clones and omits some. Counted here are 130,000 or so clones, just under 75% occurring once; the ten biggest clones make up approximately 7%. Sample: PBMCs. Receptor source: a man aged 35 to 55 in good health and CMV-seropositive.

There are a few counts of this clone. Other DNA sequences of this sample code for an identical CDR3. The gene calls are TRBV27 and TRBJ1-6, with D tentatively TRBD1 (6 bases). The CDR3 is made up of 15 amino acids. CDR1 and CDR2 (germline): MNHEY, SMNVEV (reference sequence). Trimming cost V 2 bases and J 5 bases, with 10 bases left between them. The CDR3 sequence: CASSLRRQDNSPLHF. In DNA, the CDR3 is TGTGCCAGCAGTTTAAGGAGACAGGATAATTCACCCCTCCACTTT.

The chain carries TRBV29-1 and TRBJ2-7; possible D gene TRBD2, 5 bases. Germline-derived CDR1 and CDR2 are SQVTM and ANQGSEA. The CDR3 extends over 12 amino acids. Trimming shortened V by 5 bases and J by 4 bases, and 12 bases separated the two germline ends. CDR3: CSVLGGMYEQYF. CDR3 DNA: TGCAGCGTTTTAGGAGGCATGTACGAGCAGTACTTC.

In this sample, this clone turned up a few times. V and J are TRBV19 and TRBJ1-3; D is perhaps TRBD1 (5 bases). Germline loops: CDR1 LNHDA, CDR2 SQIVND (reference sequence). V was cut by 10 bases and J by 2 bases, with 21 bases left in between. This CDR3 has 16 amino acids. CDR3 sequence (DNA): TGTGCCACCAAAGCTACCGACAGTGTCACTGGAAACACCATATATTTT. This translates into CATKATDSVTGNTIYF.

This clone was seen more than once but under ten times. The V gene is TRBV10-3, the J gene TRBJ1-3; D remains unclear. Germline lookup yields CDR1 ENHRY and CDR2 SYGVKD. V lost 10 bases to trimming and J lost 7 bases, with 14 bases between them. CDR3 length equals 12 residues. This chain's CDR3 is CATTPTGNTIYF. DNA of the CDR3: TGTGCCACAACCCCAACCGGGAACACCATATATTTT.

This chain links TRBV5-5 with TRBJ1-2, with D perhaps TRBD1 (5 bases). From germline, CDR1 is SGHKS and CDR2 YYEKEE (reference sequence). CDR3 length equals 13 residues. The ends were cut back, 5 bases at V and 3 bases at J, with 11 bases in the middle. The CDR3 protein is CASSFGGYYGYTF. The DNA of the CDR3 is TGTGCCAGCAGTTTTGGGGGGTACTATGGCTACACCTTC.

The V and J genes are TRBV7-2 and TRBJ2-1; TRBD2 aligns across 14 bases. The CDR3 contains 17 residues. The V segment lost 4 bases and the J segment 0 bases; nucleotides outside the gene matches: 2. Germline V lookup: CDR1 SGHTA, CDR2 FQGNSA. The CDR3 protein is CASSSTSGGGSYNEQFF. Here the CDR3 DNA reads TGTGCCAGCAGCTCGACTAGCGGGGGGGGCTCCTACAATGAGCAGTTCTTC.

The gene calls are TRBV7-2 and TRBJ2-7, with no clear D. Trimming pared 3 bases from V and 0 bases from J, leaving 9 bases between. Germline V gene sequence: CDR1 SGHTA, CDR2 FQGNSA. This CDR3 is built from 14 residues. In DNA, the CDR3 is TGTGCCAGCAGCTTTCAGCGTGACTCCTACGAGCAGTACTTC. Residues: CASSFQRDSYEQYF.

The genes are TRBV5-6 and TRBJ2-7; perhaps TRBD1 as D (6 bases). This CDR3 has 15 residues. The germline V gene encodes CDR1 SGHDT and CDR2 YYEEEE. V shed 4 bases and J shed 6 bases, with 20 bases lying between them. CDR3 DNA: TGTGCCAGCAGCGAAAGACTCCGGGACAAAGGCGAGCAGTACTTC. Translation: CASSERLRDKGEQYF. The full variable domain, completed using reference TRBV5-6 and TRBJ2-7, is DAGVTQSPTHLIKTRGQQVTLRCSPKSGHDTVSWYQQALGQGPQFIFQYYEEEERQRGNFPDRFSGHQFPNYSSELNVNALLLGDSALYLCASSERLRDKGEQYFGPGTRLTVT.

V is TRBV27 and J is TRBJ2-5; weak D call: TRBD2 (6 bases). This CDR3 contains 16 residues. Germline CDR1 MNHEY, CDR2 SMNVEV (reference sequence). Trimming removed 0 bases from V and 5 bases from J, with 16 bases in between. CDR3 DNA: TGTGCCAGCAGTTTATCTGGACTACCTAGTTGGGAGACCCAGTACTTC. Translated, it gives CASSLSGLPSWETQYF.

This clone was counted only a few times. This chain uses TRBV5-4 with TRBJ1-1, with D possibly being TRBD1 (5 bases). V gave up 2 bases and J gave up 5 bases, with 7 bases separating them. From germline, CDR1 is SGHNT and CDR2 YYREEE (reference sequence). The CDR3 contains 12 residues. The CDR3 region is CASSFRGTEAFF. In DNA form, the CDR3 reads TGTGCCAGCAGCTTTAGGGGTACTGAAGCTTTCTTT.

The V gene is TRBV5-1, the J gene TRBJ1-5, with a weak D call TRBD1 (6 bases). V lost 0 bases, J lost 6 bases, and 13 bases lay in between. This CDR3 comprises 15 residues. Germline V gene data show CDR1 as SGHRS and CDR2 as YFSETQ. This CDR3 is CASSLGQVEGQPQHF. In nucleotides, the CDR3 is TGCGCCAGCAGCTTGGGACAGGTTGAGGGTCAGCCCCAGCATTTT.

CDR3 in DNA: TGCGCCAGCAGCTTGGCGGGATCAACTAATGAAAAACTGTTTTTT. Its protein is CASSLAGSTNEKLFF. V usage is TRBV5-1 and J usage is TRBJ1-4; no clear D. Germline CDR1 reads SGHRS; CDR2 reads YFSETQ. V gave up 0 bases and J gave up 0 bases, with 6 bases separating them. This CDR3 spans 15 amino acids.

This chain joins TRBV27 and TRBJ2-7, with 7 nucleotides matching TRBD2. The germline gives CDR1 MNHEY, CDR2 SMNVEV (reference sequence). The CDR3 contains 14 residues. The ends lost 2 bases at V and 3 bases at J; junction bases unmatched: 4. The CDR3 DNA reads TGTGCCAGCAGTTTAGCTAGCGGAGTCTACGAGCAGTACTTC. Protein: CASSLASGVYEQYF.

This clone came up a few times. The V and J genes are TRBV7-2 and TRBJ1-6, with D tentatively TRBD1 (5 bases). The germline V and J ends were trimmed by 1 base and 10 bases, with 14 bases remaining between them. Germline-derived CDR1 and CDR2 are SGHTA and FQGNSA. CDR3 size: 15 residues. CDR3 sequence: CASSLDFRVESPLHF. The DNA of the CDR3 is TGTGCCAGCAGCTTAGATTTCAGGGTAGAATCACCCCTCCACTTT. Drawing the rest from reference TRBV7-2 and TRBJ1-6, the complete variable domain is GAGVSQSPSNKVTEKGKDVELRCDPISGHTALYWYRQSLGQGLEFLIYFQGNSAPDKSGLPSDRFSAERTGGSVSTLTIQRTQQEDSAVYLCASSLDFRVESPLHFGNGTRLTVT.

The V and J genes are TRBV27 and TRBJ2-2, with 11 bases that match TRBD1. This CDR3 is built from 18 residues. The germline V gene encodes CDR1 MNHEY and CDR2 SMNVEV (reference sequence). The V gene end was trimmed by 5 bases and the J gene end by 7 bases; junction bases not matched to a gene: 15. CDR3 coding DNA: TGTGCCAGCAGTCGCCCATTAACGGGACAGGGGGTTGTCGGGGAGCTGTTTTTT. Encoded protein: CASSRPLTGQGVVGELFF.

The chain is built from TRBV7-8 and TRBJ2-3; 12 nucleotides align to TRBD1. Germline CDR1 SGHVS, CDR2 FQNEAQ. The V and J ends lost 5 bases and 7 bases, in that order; junction bases with no gene match: 10. This CDR3 is built from 16 residues. CDR3 sequence (DNA): TGTGCCAGCAGCGTCCGAGAGGGACAGGGGGCCTATACGCAGTATTTT. This gives the protein CASSVREGQGAYTQYF.

This rearrangement joins TRBV15 to TRBJ2-1; D gene unclear. CDR1 is LNHNV and CDR2 is YYDKDF in the germline V gene (reference sequence). Between the trimmed V and J ends, which lost 0 bases and 0 bases, there was a span of 3 bases. This CDR3 comprises 14 residues. For the CDR3, the DNA is TGTGCCACCAGCAGAGATCGCTCCTACAATGAGCAGTTCTTC. Protein sequence: CATSRDRSYNEQFF.

The chain carries TRBV2 and TRBJ2-1, with 10 bases matching TRBD1. Germline V gives CDR1 SNHLY, CDR2 FYNNEI. This CDR3 is 15 amino acids long. The V gene end was trimmed by 8 bases and the J gene end by 6 bases; junction bases not matched to a gene: 10. CDR3 region: CASSRDRGRPNEQFF. As DNA, the CDR3 is TGTGCCAGCTCAAGAGACAGGGGGCGACCCAATGAGCAGTTCTTC.

A word on this clone: A read error may account for a junction end that differs from germline. The J gene is TRBJ2-6, the V gene TRBV19; 9 bases line up with TRBD1. The CDR3 is made up of 18 amino acids. Per the germline V gene, CDR1 is LNHDA and CDR2 is SQIVND (reference sequence). CDR3 coding DNA: TGTGCCAGTAGTCCCGACAGGGGGGGCACCTCTGGGGCCGACGTCCTGACTTTC. Translation gives CASSPDRGGTSGADVLTF.

This chain connects TRBV2 to TRBJ1-1; perhaps TRBD1 as D (5 bases). Trimming stripped 6 bases from V and 5 bases from J, with 19 bases between. The CDR3 runs 15 residues. CDR1 is SNHLY and CDR2 is FYNNEI in the germline V gene. The DNA of the CDR3 is TGTGCCAGCAGGCCAGGGATACGGAAACGGACTGAAGCTTTCTTT. Encoded protein: CASRPGIRKRTEAFF.

The chain uses TRBV2 and TRBJ1-6, with 7 bases that match TRBD1. The V segment lost 8 bases and the J segment 7 bases; nucleotides outside the gene matches: 5. CDR3 size: 13 residues. Per the germline V gene, CDR1 is SNHLY and CDR2 is FYNNEI. The CDR3 loop is CASQGQRNSPLHF. The CDR3 DNA follows: TGTGCCAGCCAGGGACAGCGGAATTCACCCCTCCACTTT. Full variable domain (missing parts from reference TRBV2 and TRBJ1-6): EPEVTQTPSHQVTQMGQEVILRCVPISNHLYFYWYRQILGQKVEFLVSFYNNEISEKSEIFDDQFSVERPDGSNFTLKIRSTKLEDSAMYFCASQGQRNSPLHFGNGTRLTVT.